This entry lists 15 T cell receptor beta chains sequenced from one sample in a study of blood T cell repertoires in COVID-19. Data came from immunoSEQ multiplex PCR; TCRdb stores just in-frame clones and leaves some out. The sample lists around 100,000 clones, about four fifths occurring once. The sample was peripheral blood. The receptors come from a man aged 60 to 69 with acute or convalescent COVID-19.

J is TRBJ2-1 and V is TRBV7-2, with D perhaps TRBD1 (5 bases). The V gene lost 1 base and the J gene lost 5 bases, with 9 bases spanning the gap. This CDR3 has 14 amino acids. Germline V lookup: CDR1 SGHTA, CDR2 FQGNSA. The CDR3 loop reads CASSLDRPHNEQFF. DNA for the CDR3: TGTGCCAGCAGCTTAGACAGGCCTCACAATGAGCAGTTCTTC.

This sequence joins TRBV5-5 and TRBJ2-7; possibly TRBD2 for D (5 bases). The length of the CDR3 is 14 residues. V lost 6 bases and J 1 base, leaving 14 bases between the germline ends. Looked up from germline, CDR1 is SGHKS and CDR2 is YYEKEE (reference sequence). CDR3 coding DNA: TGTGCCAGCACCCAGAGGGCAGTATCCTACGAGCAGTACTTC. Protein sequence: CASTQRAVSYEQYF.

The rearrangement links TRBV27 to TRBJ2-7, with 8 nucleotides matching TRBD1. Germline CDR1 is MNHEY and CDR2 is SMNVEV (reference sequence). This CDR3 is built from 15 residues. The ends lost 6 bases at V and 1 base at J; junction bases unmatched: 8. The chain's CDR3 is CASSPGQGLSYEQYF. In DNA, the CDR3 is TGTGCCAGCAGCCCTGGACAGGGCTTATCCTACGAGCAGTACTTC.

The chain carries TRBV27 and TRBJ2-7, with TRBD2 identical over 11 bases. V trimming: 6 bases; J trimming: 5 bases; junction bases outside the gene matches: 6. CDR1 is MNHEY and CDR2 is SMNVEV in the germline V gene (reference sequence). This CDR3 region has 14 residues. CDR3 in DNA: TGTGCCAGCAGGGCTAGCGGGAGGTGGCACGAGCAGTACTTC. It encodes CASRASGRWHEQYF.

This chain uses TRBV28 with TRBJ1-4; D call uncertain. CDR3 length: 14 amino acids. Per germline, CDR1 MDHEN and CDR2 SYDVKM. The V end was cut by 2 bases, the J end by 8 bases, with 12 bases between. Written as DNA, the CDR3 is TGTGCCAGCAGTTTAGGTCAGTCTGGCGAAAAACTGTTTTTT. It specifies CASSLGQSGEKLFF. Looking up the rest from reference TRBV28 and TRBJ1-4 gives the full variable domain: DVKVTQSSRYLVKRTGEKVFLECVQDMDHENMFWYRQDPGLGLRLIYFSYDVKMKEKGDIPEGYSVSREKKERFSLILESASTNQTSMYLCASSLGQSGEKLFFGSGTQLSVL.

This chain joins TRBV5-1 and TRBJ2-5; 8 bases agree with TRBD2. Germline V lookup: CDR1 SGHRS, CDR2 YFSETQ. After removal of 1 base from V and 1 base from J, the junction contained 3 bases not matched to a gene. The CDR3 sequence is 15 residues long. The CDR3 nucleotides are TGCGCCAGCAGCTTGACTAGCGGCTCCCAAGAGACCCAGTACTTC. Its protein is CASSLTSGSQETQYF. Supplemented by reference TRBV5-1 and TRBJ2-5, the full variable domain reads KAGVTQTPRYLIKTRGQQVTLSCSPISGHRSVSWYQQTPGQGLQFLFEYFSETQRNKGNFPGRFSGRQFSNSRSEMNVSTLELGDSALYLCASSLTSGSQETQYFGPGTRLLVL.

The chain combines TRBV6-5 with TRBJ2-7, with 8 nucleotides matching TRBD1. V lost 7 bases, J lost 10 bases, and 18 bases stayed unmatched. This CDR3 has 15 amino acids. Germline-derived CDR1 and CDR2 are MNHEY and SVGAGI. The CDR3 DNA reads TGTGCCAGCACAGCTGGGAGAGACAGGGGACCGTTTCAGTACGTC. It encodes CASTAGRDRGPFQYV.

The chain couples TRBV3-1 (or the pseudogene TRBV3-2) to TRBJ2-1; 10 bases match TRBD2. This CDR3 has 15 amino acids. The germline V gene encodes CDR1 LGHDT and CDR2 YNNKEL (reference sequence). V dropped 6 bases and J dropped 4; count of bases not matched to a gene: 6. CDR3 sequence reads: CASRKAGGPYNEQFF. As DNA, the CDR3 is TGTGCCAGCAGAAAAGCGGGAGGGCCTTACAATGAGCAGTTCTTC.

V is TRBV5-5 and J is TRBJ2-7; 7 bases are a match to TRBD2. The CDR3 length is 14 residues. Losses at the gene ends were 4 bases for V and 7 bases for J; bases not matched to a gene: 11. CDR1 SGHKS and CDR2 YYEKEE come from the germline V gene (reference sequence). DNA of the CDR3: TGTGCCAGCAGCCCCTCGGGAGGCTTGGTGGAGCAGTACTTC. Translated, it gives CASSPSGGLVEQYF.

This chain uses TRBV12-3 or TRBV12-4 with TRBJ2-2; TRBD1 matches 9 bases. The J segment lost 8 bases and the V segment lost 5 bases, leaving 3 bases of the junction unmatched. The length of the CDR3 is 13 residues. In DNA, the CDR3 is TGTGCCAGCAGTCTACAGGGGGCTGGGGAGCTGTTTTTT. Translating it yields CASSLQGAGELFF.

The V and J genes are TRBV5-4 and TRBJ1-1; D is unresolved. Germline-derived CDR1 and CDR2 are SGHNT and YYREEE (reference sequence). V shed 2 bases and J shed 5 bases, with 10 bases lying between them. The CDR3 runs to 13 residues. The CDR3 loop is CASSFGRGTEAFF. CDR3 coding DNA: TGTGCCAGCAGCTTTGGCCGAGGTACTGAAGCTTTCTTT.

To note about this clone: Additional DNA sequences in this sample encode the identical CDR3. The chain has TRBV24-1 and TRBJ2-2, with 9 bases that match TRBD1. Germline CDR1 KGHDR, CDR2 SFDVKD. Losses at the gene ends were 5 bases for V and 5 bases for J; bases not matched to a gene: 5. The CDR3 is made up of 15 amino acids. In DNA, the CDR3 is TGTGCCACCAGTGGAACAGGGGGCATTACCGGGGAGCTGTTTTTT. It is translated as CATSGTGGITGELFF.

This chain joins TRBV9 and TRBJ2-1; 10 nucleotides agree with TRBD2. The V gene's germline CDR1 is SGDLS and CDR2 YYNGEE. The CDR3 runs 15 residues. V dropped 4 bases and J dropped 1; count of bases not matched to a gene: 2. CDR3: CASSLAGDSYNEQFF. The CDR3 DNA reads TGTGCCAGCAGCCTAGCGGGAGATTCCTACAATGAGCAGTTCTTC.

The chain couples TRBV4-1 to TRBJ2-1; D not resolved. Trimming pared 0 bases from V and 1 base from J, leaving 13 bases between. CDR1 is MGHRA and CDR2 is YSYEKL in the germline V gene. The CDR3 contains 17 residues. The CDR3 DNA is TGCGCCAGCAGCCAAGATCGTCTGCTTACATCCTACAATGAGCAGTTCTTC. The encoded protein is CASSQDRLLTSYNEQFF.

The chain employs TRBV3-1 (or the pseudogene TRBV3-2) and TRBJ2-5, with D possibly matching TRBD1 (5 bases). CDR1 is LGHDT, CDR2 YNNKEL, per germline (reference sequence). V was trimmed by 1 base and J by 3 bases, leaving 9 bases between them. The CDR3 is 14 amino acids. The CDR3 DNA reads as TGTGCCAGCAGCCAAGCAGGGAATGAAGAGACCCAGTACTTC. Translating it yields CASSQAGNEETQYF.